The rows below give T cell receptor beta chains drawn from one sample of a study of cytomegalovirus exposure and HLA in healthy donors. Profiled with immunoSEQ multiplex PCR; TCRdb holds only in-frame clones, not every one. The ten most abundant clones cover roughly 2.3% of a sample with under 75,000 clones. The sequenced sample consisted of PBMCs. Receptors were obtained from a female donor in good health and CMV-seropositive. CDR3s include the opening cysteine and the closing phenylalanine or tryptophan. A D gene is named only where the DNA matches it firmly.

TRBV23-1,TRBD1,TRBJ2-6,TGCGCCAGCAGTCAACTAACACCGATAAACAGGGGGGAACCCATCGGGGCCAACGTCCTGACTTTC,CASSQLTPINRGEPIGANVLTF
TRBV12-5,NA,TRBJ2-3,TGTGCTAGTGGTTTGACAGGGGATACGCAGTATTTT,CASGLTGDTQYF
TRBV4-1,NA,TRBJ1-1,TGCGCCAGCAGCCAATACAGGAACACTGAAGCTTTCTTT,CASSQYRNTEAFF
TRBV7-2,TRBD1,TRBJ2-1,TGTGCCAGCAGCTTAGGGCAGGGGGCCTTTAATGAGCAGTTCTTC,CASSLGQGAFNEQFF
TRBV28,TRBD2,TRBJ2-7,TGTGCCAGCAGTCGCCCAGCGGGAGGGTACGAGCAGTACTTC,CASSRPAGGYEQYF
TRBV7-2,NA,TRBJ1-2,TGTGCCAGCAGCTCATTCTGGCCCCAGGGGCGCAACTATGGCTACACCTTC,CASSSFWPQGRNYGYTF
TRBV27,NA,TRBJ2-3,TGTGCCAGCAGTTTTCTGGTTGCAGGGGATACGCAGTATTTT,CASSFLVAGDTQYF
TRBV29-1,TRBD1,TRBJ1-4,TGCAGCGGACGGGACAGGGCCGGTGAAAAACTGTTTTTT,CSGRDRAGEKLFF
TRBV5-4,TRBD1,TRBJ1-2,TGTGCCAGCAGCTTAGGGACAGAGTTAGCTAACTATGGCTACACCTTC,CASSLGTELANYGYTF
TRBV9,NA,TRBJ2-7,TGTGCCAGCAGCCCCAGCGGTTCGACCTACGAGCAGTACTTC,CASSPSGSTYEQYF
TRBV18,NA,TRBJ1-2,TGTGCCAGCTCACCCGGGCCGGGGAACTGGGGCTACACCTTC,CASSPGPGNWGYTF
TRBV18,TRBD1,TRBJ2-6,TGTGCCAGCTCTCAGTCTAGACAGGGGATGTCTGGGGCCAACGTCCTGACTTTC,CASSQSRQGMSGANVLTF
TRBV30,NA,TRBJ1-1,TGTGCCTGGAGTCGTAGTAGTGGGCAGAACACTGAAGCTTTCTTT,CAWSRSSGQNTEAFF
TRBV19,NA,TRBJ2-6,TGTGCCAGTAGTATAGAGGGAGGCTCTGGGGCCAACGTCCTGACTTTC,CASSIEGGSGANVLTF
TRBV2,NA,TRBJ1-5,TGTGCCAGCAGTGAAATAGCGGAACAGCCCCAGCATTTT,CASSEIAEQPQHF
TRBV21-1,NA,TRBJ2-7,TGTGCCAGCAGCAAGAACAGGGAATACGAGCAGTACTTC,CASSKNREYEQYF
TRBV7-6,NA,TRBJ2-1,TGTGCCAGCACCTCCCTACAGGGTGCCTACAATGAGCAGTTCTTC,CASTSLQGAYNEQFF
TRBV28,NA,TRBJ2-7,TGTGCCAGCAGTTCAGACGGGACACTGTACGAGCAGTACTTC,CASSSDGTLYEQYF
TRBV15,NA,TRBJ1-1,TGTGCCACCAGCTGTCTCGGGGGCACTGAAGCTTTCTTT,CATSCLGGTEAFF
TRBV28,TRBD1,TRBJ2-5,TGTGCCAGCAGTTTAGGGACAGGGGTAGTTGAGACCCAGTACTTC,CASSLGTGVVETQYF
TRBV30,NA,TRBJ1-1,TGTGCCTGGAGTACGGGGTACAAGCTCGAAGCTTTCTTT,CAWSTGYKLEAFF
TRBV30,NA,TRBJ1-2,TGTGCCTGGAGTGTTCGGGTTGGCTACACCTTC,CAWSVRVGYTF
TRBV27,NA,TRBJ1-4,TGTGCCAGCAGTTTGGCGACACCCTACGAAAAACTGTTTTTT,CASSLATPYEKLFF
TRBV28,NA,TRBJ1-1,TGTGCCAGCACCCCGACAGGCCCGAACACTGAAGCTTTCTTT,CASTPTGPNTEAFF
TRBV4-3,NA,TRBJ1-4,TGCGCCAGCAGCCAAGTAGGGAGCCGTAATGAAAAACTGTTTTTT,CASSQVGSRNEKLFF
TRBV6-1,TRBD1,TRBJ2-7,TGTGCCAGTCGACAGGGCGTTCAAGCCTACGAGCAGTACTTC,CASRQGVQAYEQYF
TRBV28,NA,TRBJ1-2,TGTGCCAGCAGTTTGCCAGGGCCCCTCGATGGCTACACCTTC,CASSLPGPLDGYTF
TRBV5-6,TRBD1,TRBJ1-4,TGTGCCAGCAGCTCGGGACCGGGACAGGGCCCGATTAGGGAACTGTTTTTT,CASSSGPGQGPIRELFF
TRBV7-3,NA,TRBJ2-3,TGTGCCAGCAGGGACCGGGACACGAGCACAGATACGCAGTATTTT,CASRDRDTSTDTQYF
TRBV19,NA,TRBJ1-1,TGTGCCAGTAGTAACCCAAGCAGGGGGAACACTGAAGCTTTCTTT,CASSNPSRGNTEAFF
TRBV4-3,NA,TRBJ1-1,TGCGCCAGCAGCCATACCCTATCGAACACTGAAGCTTTCTTT,CASSHTLSNTEAFF
TRBV27,NA,TRBJ2-7,TGTGCCAGCAGTTCAGGAGAGGCGGGGGAGCAGTACTTC,CASSSGEAGEQYF
TRBV11-2,TRBD2,TRBJ2-1,TGTGCCAGCAGTCCCGGGACTAGTGTCTACAATGAGCAGTTCTTC,CASSPGTSVYNEQFF
TRBV7-2,TRBD1,TRBJ2-7,TGTGCCAGCAGCTCAGGGGGAAACGCCTACGAGCAGTACTTC,CASSSGGNAYEQYF
TRBV25-1,NA,TRBJ1-3,TGTGCCAGCAGCAGGGCAGGGACTGGAAACACCATATATTTT,CASSRAGTGNTIYF
TRBV6-5,NA,TRBJ1-2,TGTGCCAGCAGTTACTCGAATGTACAGGACTACACCTTC,CASSYSNVQDYTF
TRBV27,TRBD2,TRBJ2-3,TGTGCCAGCAGTTTACTAGCGGGGGGTGGGGATACGCAGTATTTT,CASSLLAGGGDTQYF
TRBV6-1,TRBD2,TRBJ2-2,TGTGCCAGCGCGACTAGCGGGGAAACCGGGGAGCTGTTTTTT,CASATSGETGELFF
TRBV10-3,TRBD1,TRBJ1-1,TGTGCCATCATGAGGGGGCAGGGTGACACTGAAGCTTTCTTT,CAIMRGQGDTEAFF
TRBV6-1,NA,TRBJ1-5,TGTGCCAGCAGTGAAGTGGCGGGTAGCAATCAGCCCCAGCATTTT,CASSEVAGSNQPQHF
TRBV27,NA,TRBJ2-4,TGTGCCAGCAGTCCCCAGGGTGTAGCCAAAAACATTCAGTACTTC,CASSPQGVAKNIQYF
TRBV18,TRBD2,TRBJ2-3,TGTGCCAGCTCACCTTGGACTAGCGGGAGGGGCACAGATACGCAGTATTTT,CASSPWTSGRGTDTQYF
TRBV7-2,TRBD1,TRBJ2-7,TGTGCCAGCAGCCAAACTTTAATACAGGGGCGGGAGCAGTACTTC,CASSQTLIQGREQYF
TRBV18,NA,TRBJ2-5,TGTGCCAGCTCACCACCGGGGGTCAGGGGCACAGAGACCCAGTACTTC,CASSPPGVRGTETQYF
TRBV6-1,NA,TRBJ2-7,TGTGCCAGCAGTGAGTTGACCGAGGGAGCCTACGAGCAGTACTTC,CASSELTEGAYEQYF
TRBV11-2,NA,TRBJ1-1,TGTGCCAGCAGCTCCACTACAGGGAGCACTGAAGCTTTCTTT,CASSSTTGSTEAFF
TRBV20-1,NA,TRBJ1-2,TGCAGTGCCCATGGAGGTGGCTACACCTTC,CSAHGGGYTF